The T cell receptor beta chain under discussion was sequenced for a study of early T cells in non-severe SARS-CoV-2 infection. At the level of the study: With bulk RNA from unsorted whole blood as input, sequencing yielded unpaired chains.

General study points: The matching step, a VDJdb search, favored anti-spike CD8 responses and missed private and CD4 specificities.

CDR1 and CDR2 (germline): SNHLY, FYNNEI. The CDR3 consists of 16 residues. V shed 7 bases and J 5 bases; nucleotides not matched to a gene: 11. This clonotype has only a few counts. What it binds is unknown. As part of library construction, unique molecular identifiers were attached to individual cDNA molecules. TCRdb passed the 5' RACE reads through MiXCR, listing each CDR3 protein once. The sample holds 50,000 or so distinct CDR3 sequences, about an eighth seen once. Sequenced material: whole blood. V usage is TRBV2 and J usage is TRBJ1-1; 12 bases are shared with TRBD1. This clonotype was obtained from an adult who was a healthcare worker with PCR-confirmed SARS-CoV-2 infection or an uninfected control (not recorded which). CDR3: CASKTPGQGASTEAFF. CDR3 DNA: TGTGCCAGCAAAACCCCGGGACAGGGGGCTTCTACTGAAGCTTTCTTT.